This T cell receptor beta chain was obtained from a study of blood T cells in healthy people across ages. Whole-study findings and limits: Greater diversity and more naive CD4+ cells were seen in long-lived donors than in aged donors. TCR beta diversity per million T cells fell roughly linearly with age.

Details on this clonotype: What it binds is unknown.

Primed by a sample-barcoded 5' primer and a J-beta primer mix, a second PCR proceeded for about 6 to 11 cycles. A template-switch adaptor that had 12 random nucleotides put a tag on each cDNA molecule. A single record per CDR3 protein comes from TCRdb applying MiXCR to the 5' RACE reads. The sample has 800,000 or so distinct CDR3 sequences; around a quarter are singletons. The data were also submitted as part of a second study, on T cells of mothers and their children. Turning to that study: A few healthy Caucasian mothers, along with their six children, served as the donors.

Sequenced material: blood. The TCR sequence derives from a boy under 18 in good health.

The CDR3 loop is CASSELGRGMETQYF. Written as DNA, the CDR3 is TGTGCCAGCAGTGAATTGGGCAGGGGAATGGAGACCCAGTACTTC. The chain is built from TRBV25-1 and TRBJ2-5; D is perhaps TRBD1 (6 bases). Germline V gene sequence: CDR1 MGHDK, CDR2 SYGVNS. The CDR3 sequence is 15 residues long. V lost 1 base to trimming and J lost 5 bases, with 14 bases between them.